The table lists the clone carrying this T cell receptor (beta chain) with many counts. What it recognizes is unknown. The entry originates in a study of beta chain features in type 1 diabetes. The entirety of the isolated RNA underwent reverse transcription, so expressed TCRB transcripts were sequenced. Some clones are missing from TCRdb's copy, which holds only in-frame ones; the method was immunoSEQ multiplex PCR. The table includes almost 350,000 clones, approximately 8.2% detected once. A single heparinised draw of around 0.11 L on average was taken per donor. Whole-study results and caveats: Shorter TCRB CDR3s, moderately but significantly so, marked every one of the four CD4+ subsets in Type 1 diabetes patients. Compared with healthy donors, patients appeared to share more similar naive, central memory and regulatory TCRB repertoires. PCR might favor shorter templates, but any such skew would affect patients and controls equally.

The TCR originated in a woman aged 18 to 35 in good health. Sequences were obtained from central memory CD4+ T cells from blood.

The CDR3 protein is CSVKLDTQYF. In DNA, the CDR3 is TGCAGCGTAAAGTTGGATACGCAGTATTTT. The V gene is TRBV29-1, the J gene TRBJ2-3, with D unresolved. The CDR3 sequence is 10 residues long. Germline values: CDR1 SQVTM, CDR2 ANQGSEA. The ends were cut back, 6 bases at V and 6 bases at J, with 7 bases in the middle.